This is a list of T cell receptor beta chains from one sample in a study of regulatory T cells. Method: immunoSEQ multiplex PCR; TCRdb's copy keeps in-frame clones and lacks some. The repertoire holds about 15,000 clones, with roughly 88% as singletons. Material for sequencing was conventional CD4+ T cells sorted from blood. The receptor source for this set is a person aged 25 to 40 with CD3G deficiency. Each CDR3 is given with its conserved first and last residue. A D gene is named only where the DNA matches it firmly. Clone size is not always given. Where it is, it says once, few, many or a class for expanded clones.

CDR3aa	CDR3nt	v_gene	j_gene	d_gene	abundance	len
CASLRQGGHSPLHF	TGTGCCAGTTTGCGCCAGGGAGGGCATTCACCCCTCCACTTT	TRBV28	TRBJ1-6	.	.	14
CASSISRPNTEAFF	TGTGCCAGTAGTATCAGCAGACCGAACACTGAAGCTTTCTTT	TRBV19	TRBJ1-1	.	.	14
CASSASPQGVSLEAFF	TGTGCCAGCAGTGCGTCGCCACAGGGGGTATCGCTGGAAGCTTTCTTT	TRBV6-1	TRBJ1-1	TRBD1	.	16
CASSPHGGGRGYEQYF	TGTGCCAGCAGTCCCCATGGGGGGGGCAGGGGCTACGAGCAGTACTTC	TRBV28	TRBJ2-7	.	.	16
CASSRGLNYEQYF	TGTGCCAGCAGCCGGGGACTGAACTACGAGCAGTACTTC	TRBV7-8	TRBJ2-7	.	.	13
CASSTSGTGKTVGGYTF	TGCGCCAGCAGCACCTCCGGGACAGGGAAGACGGTGGGTGGCTACACCTTC	TRBV5-1	TRBJ1-2	TRBD1	.	17
CASSLIGGGARYNEQFF	TGTGCCAGCAGTTTAATAGGCGGCGGGGCACGGTACAATGAGCAGTTCTTC	TRBV28	TRBJ2-1	.	.	17
CASSLGQRGYNEQFF	TGCGCCAGCAGCTTGGGCCAGCGGGGCTACAATGAGCAGTTCTTC	TRBV5-1	TRBJ2-1	TRBD2	.	15
CASSPLRGQKSGGYTF	TGTGCCAGCAGTCCACTCCGGGGACAGAAGTCGGGCGGCTACACCTTC	TRBV28	TRBJ1-2	TRBD1	.	16
CATTGTGNQPQHF	TGTGCCACCACCGGGACCGGGAATCAGCCCCAGCATTTT	TRBV28	TRBJ1-5	.	.	13
CASRTFGGESSEQYF	TGTGCCAGCAGGACCTTCGGGGGGGAGTCTTCCGAGCAGTACTTC	TRBV28	TRBJ2-7	TRBD2	.	15
CASKNRGTGELFF	TGTGCCAGCAAGAACAGGGGAACCGGGGAGCTGTTTTTT	TRBV6-6	TRBJ2-2	TRBD1	.	13
CASSPSTANYGYTF	TGCGCCAGCAGTCCATCGACAGCCAACTATGGCTACACCTTC	TRBV5-1	TRBJ1-2	.	.	14
CAWSGGQMGNYGYTF	TGTGCCTGGAGCGGGGGACAGATGGGGAACTATGGCTACACCTTC	TRBV30	TRBJ1-2	TRBD1	.	15
CASSLGSSLSNQPQHF	TGTGCCAGCAGTTTAGGCAGTTCCCTGAGCAATCAGCCCCAGCATTTT	TRBV28	TRBJ1-5	.	.	16
CASFLNHRECGEQYF	TGTGCCAGCTTTTTGAACCACAGGGAGTGTGGCGAGCAGTACTTC	TRBV27	TRBJ2-7	.	.	15
CASSLGGRSNYGYTF	TGTGCCAGCAGTTTAGGGGGTCGTTCGAACTATGGCTACACCTTC	TRBV28	TRBJ1-2	.	.	15
CASSKSSFTGGNQPQHF	TGTGCCAGCAGTAAATCCTCTTTTACGGGGGGCAATCAGCCCCAGCATTTT	TRBV28	TRBJ1-5	.	.	17
CASSGQGRGTEAFF	TGCGCCAGCAGCGGACAGGGAAGAGGAACTGAAGCTTTCTTT	TRBV5-1	TRBJ1-1	TRBD1	.	14
CSAWDQTEQFF	TGCAGTGCTTGGGACCAGACTGAGCAGTTCTTC	TRBV20-1	TRBJ2-1	.	few	11
CASSYSPGAEGYTF	TGTGCCAGCAGTTATAGCCCGGGGGCGGAAGGCTACACCTTC	TRBV6-6	TRBJ1-2	.	.	14
CASSLGRGLEKYF	TGTGCCAGCAGCTTAGGAAGGGGACTAGAGAAGTATTTT	TRBV7-2	TRBJ2-3	TRBD2	.	13
CASSQTVYGYTF	TGTGCCAGCAGTCAGACAGTCTATGGCTACACCTTC	TRBV6-6	TRBJ1-2	.	.	12
CASSLDGTSGRTDTQYF	TGTGCCAGCAGTCTAGACGGGACTAGCGGTCGCACAGATACGCAGTATTTT	TRBV7-9	TRBJ2-3	TRBD2	.	17
CASSFASAGEQFF	TGTGCCAGCAGCTTTGCCAGCGCCGGTGAGCAGTTCTTC	TRBV9	TRBJ2-1	.	.	13
CASSSTTGSYGYTF	TGTGCCAGCAGTTCTACCACAGGGTCCTATGGCTACACCTTC	TRBV28	TRBJ1-2	.	.	14
CASSFAGRAAKNIQYF	TGTGCCAGCAGTTTCGCCGGGAGGGCGGCCAAAAACATTCAGTACTTC	TRBV28	TRBJ2-4	TRBD2	few	16
CARSYTGRYAGELFF	TGTGCCAGAAGCTATACAGGGAGGTACGCCGGGGAGCTGTTTTTT	TRBV5-3	TRBJ2-2	.	.	15
CASSRHRVKDTEAFF	TGCGCCAGCAGCCGGCACAGGGTTAAGGACACTGAAGCTTTCTTT	TRBV4-1	TRBJ1-1	.	.	15
CASSERGGLANEQFF	TGTGCCAGCAGTGAACGAGGGGGGCTCGCTAATGAGCAGTTCTTC	TRBV6-1	TRBJ2-1	.	.	15
CASSGVDLPGGVSYEQYF	TGTGCCAGCAGTGGGGTTGATCTCCCTGGGGGGGTTTCCTACGAGCAGTACTTC	TRBV28	TRBJ2-7	TRBD2	.	18
CASSVGAGGPFEQYF	TGTGCCAGCAGTGTTGGGGCGGGAGGGCCGTTCGAGCAGTACTTC	TRBV6-1	TRBJ2-7	TRBD2	.	15
CASSLNGAYEQYF	TGTGCCAGCAGTTTAAATGGTGCCTACGAGCAGTACTTC	TRBV28	TRBJ2-7	.	.	13
CASSLGFLAGGNNEQFF	TGCGCCAGCAGCTTGGGCTTCCTAGCGGGAGGGAACAATGAGCAGTTCTTC	TRBV5-1	TRBJ2-1	TRBD2	.	17
CASSPLDRGEQYF	TGTGCCAGCTCACCACTCGACAGGGGCGAGCAGTACTTC	TRBV18	TRBJ2-7	TRBD1	.	13
CASSLTGAGGYGYTF	TGCGCCAGCAGCTTGACTGGGGCAGGGGGATATGGCTACACCTTC	TRBV5-1	TRBJ1-2	TRBD1	.	15
CASSIGTSGGEDTQYF	TGCGCCAGCAGCATTGGGACTAGCGGGGGGGAAGATACGCAGTATTTT	TRBV5-1	TRBJ2-3	TRBD2	few	16
CASSSSPQQGQNTEAFF	TGCGCCAGCAGCTCCAGCCCCCAACAGGGCCAGAACACTGAAGCTTTCTTT	TRBV5-1	TRBJ1-1	.	.	17
CASSTPSRTGLWGTQYF	TGTGCCAGCAGTACACCCAGCCGGACAGGTCTCTGGGGGACCCAGTACTTC	TRBV28	TRBJ2-5	TRBD1	.	17
CASSPGKRGYYGYTF	TGTGCCAGCAGCCCAGGGAAAAGGGGATACTATGGCTACACCTTC	TRBV28	TRBJ1-2	.	.	15
CASNDRFYTEAFF	TGTGCCAGCAACGACAGGTTCTACACTGAAGCTTTCTTT	TRBV28	TRBJ1-1	.	.	13
CASSPGQGRTDTQYF	TGCGCCAGCAGCCCAGGACAGGGGCGGACAGATACGCAGTATTTT	TRBV5-1	TRBJ2-3	TRBD1	.	15
CASSEAQRRNQPQHF	TGTGCCAGCAGTGAAGCGCAGCGGCGAAATCAGCCCCAGCATTTT	TRBV6-1	TRBJ1-5	.	.	15
CASRADRANTGELFF	TGTGCCAGCAGGGCGGACAGGGCGAACACCGGGGAGCTGTTTTTT	TRBV6-6	TRBJ2-2	TRBD1	.	15
CASSEGLGRSNQPQHF	TGTGCCAGCAGTGAAGGCCTCGGACGAAGCAATCAGCCCCAGCATTTT	TRBV6-1	TRBJ1-5	.	.	16
CASKESTGFTYEQYF	TGCGCCAGCAAGGAATCAACAGGGTTTACCTACGAGCAGTACTTC	TRBV5-1	TRBJ2-7	.	.	15
CASSYSTGSMGPQHF	TGTGCCAGCAGTTACTCCACAGGCTCGATGGGGCCCCAGCATTTT	TRBV6-6	TRBJ1-5	.	.	15
CASGQANSPLHF	TGTGCCAGCGGACAGGCCAATTCACCCCTCCACTTT	TRBV6-6	TRBJ1-6	TRBD1	.	12
CASSSQGKTEAFF	TGCGCCAGCAGTTCACAGGGGAAGACTGAAGCTTTCTTT	TRBV10-2	TRBJ1-1	TRBD1	.	13
CASSSRTSGGLTDTQYF	TGTGCCAGCAGCTCACGGACTAGCGGGGGCCTCACAGATACGCAGTATTTT	TRBV7-9	TRBJ2-3	TRBD2	.	17
CASSIGGNTGELFF	TGTGCCAGTAGTATAGGGGGGAACACCGGGGAGCTGTTTTTT	TRBV19	TRBJ2-2	.	.	14